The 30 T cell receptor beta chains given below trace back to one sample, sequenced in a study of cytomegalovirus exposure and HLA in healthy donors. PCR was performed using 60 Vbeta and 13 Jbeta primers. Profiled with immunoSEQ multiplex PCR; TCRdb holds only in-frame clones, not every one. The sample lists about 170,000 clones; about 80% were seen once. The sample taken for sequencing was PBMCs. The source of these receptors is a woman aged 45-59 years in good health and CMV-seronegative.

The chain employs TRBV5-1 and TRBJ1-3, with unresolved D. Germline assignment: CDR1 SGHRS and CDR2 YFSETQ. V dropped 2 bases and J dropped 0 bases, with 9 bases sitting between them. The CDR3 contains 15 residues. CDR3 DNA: TGCGCCAGCAGCTTTAGCTCTGGCTCTGGAAACACCATATATTTT. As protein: CASSFSSGSGNTIYF.

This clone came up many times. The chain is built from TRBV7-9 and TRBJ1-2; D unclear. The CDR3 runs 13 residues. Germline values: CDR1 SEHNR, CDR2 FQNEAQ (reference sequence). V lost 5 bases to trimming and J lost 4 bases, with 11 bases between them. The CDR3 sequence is CASSQDGSYGYTF. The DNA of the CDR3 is TGTGCCAGCAGCCAGGATGGGTCCTATGGCTACACCTTC. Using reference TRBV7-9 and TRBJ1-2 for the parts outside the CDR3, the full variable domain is DTGVSQNPRHKITKRGQNVTFRCDPISEHNRLYWYRQTLGQGPEFLTYFQNEAQLEKSRLLSDRFSAERPKGSFSTLEIQRTEQGDSAMYLCASSQDGSYGYTFGSGTRLTVV.

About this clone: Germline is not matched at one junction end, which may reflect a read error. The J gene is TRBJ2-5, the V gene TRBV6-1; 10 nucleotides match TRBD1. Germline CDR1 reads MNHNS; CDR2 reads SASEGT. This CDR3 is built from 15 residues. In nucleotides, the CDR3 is TGTGCCAGCAGTGACTGGACAGGGGGTCAAGAGGCCCAGTACTTC. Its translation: CASSDWTGGQEAQYF.

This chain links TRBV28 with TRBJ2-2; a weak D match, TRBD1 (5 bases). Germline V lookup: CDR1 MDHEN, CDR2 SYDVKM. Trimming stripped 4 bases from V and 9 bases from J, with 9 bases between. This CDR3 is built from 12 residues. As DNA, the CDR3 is TGTGCCAGCAGTTCGCAGGGAAGGGAGCTGTTTTTT. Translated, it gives CASSSQGRELFF.

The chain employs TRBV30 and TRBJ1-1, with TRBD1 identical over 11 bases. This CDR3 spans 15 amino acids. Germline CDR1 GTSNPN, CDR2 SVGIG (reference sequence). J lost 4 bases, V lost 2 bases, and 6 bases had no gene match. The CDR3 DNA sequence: TGTGCCTGGAGTCGGACAGGGGGCTCGGGCACTGAAGCTTTCTTT. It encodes CAWSRTGGSGTEAFF.

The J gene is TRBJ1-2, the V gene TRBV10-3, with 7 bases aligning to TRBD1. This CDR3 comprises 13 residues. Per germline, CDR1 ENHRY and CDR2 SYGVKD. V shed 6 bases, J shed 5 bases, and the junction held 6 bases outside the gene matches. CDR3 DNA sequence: TGTGCCATCAGCGGACAGGATGGGTATGGCTACACCTTC. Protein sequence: CAISGQDGYGYTF.

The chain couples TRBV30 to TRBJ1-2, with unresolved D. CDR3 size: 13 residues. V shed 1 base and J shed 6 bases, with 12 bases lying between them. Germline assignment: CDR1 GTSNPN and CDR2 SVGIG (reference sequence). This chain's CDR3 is CAWSAQTVNGYTF. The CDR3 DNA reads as TGTGCCTGGAGTGCCCAAACGGTGAATGGCTACACCTTC.

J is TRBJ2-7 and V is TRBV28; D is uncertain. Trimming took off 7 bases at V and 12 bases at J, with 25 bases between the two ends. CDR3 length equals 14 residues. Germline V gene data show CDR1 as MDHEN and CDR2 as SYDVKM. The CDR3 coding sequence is TGTGCCAGCAACTTTGGAGACGGCCGGTACAACCGGTACTTC. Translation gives CASNFGDGRYNRYF.

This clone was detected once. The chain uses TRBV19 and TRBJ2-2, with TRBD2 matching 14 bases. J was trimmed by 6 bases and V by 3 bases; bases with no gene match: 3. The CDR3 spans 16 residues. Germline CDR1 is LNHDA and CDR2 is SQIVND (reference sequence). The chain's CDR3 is CASSMGLAGVAGELFF. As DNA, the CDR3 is TGTGCCAGTAGTATGGGACTAGCGGGAGTCGCCGGGGAGCTGTTTTTT.

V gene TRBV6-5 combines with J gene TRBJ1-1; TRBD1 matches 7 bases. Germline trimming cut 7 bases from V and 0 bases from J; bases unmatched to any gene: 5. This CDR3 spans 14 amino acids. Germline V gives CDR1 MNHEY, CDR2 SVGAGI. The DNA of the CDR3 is TGTGCCAGCATCCTCGACAGGGTGAACACTGAAGCTTTCTTT. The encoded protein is CASILDRVNTEAFF.

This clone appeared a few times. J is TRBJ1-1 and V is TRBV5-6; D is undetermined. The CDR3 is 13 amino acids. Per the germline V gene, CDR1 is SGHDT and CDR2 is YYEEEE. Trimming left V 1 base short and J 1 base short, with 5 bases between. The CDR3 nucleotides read TGTGCCAGCAGCTTGTGGCAGAACACTGAAGCTTTCTTT. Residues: CASSLWQNTEAFF.

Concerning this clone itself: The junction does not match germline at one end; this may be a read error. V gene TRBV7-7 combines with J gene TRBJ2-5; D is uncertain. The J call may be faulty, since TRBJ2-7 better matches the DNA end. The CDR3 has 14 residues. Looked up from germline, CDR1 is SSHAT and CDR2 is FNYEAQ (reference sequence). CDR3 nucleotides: TGTGCTAGCAGCTTCTCTCTGAGCTCCTACGAGCAGTACTTC. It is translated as CASSFSLSSYEQYF.

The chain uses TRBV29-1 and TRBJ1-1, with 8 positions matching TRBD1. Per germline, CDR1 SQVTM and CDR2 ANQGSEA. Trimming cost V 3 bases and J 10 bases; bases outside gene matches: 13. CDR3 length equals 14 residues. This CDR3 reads CSVEIPDRASGAFF. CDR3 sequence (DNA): TGCAGCGTTGAGATCCCGGACAGGGCAAGTGGAGCTTTCTTT.

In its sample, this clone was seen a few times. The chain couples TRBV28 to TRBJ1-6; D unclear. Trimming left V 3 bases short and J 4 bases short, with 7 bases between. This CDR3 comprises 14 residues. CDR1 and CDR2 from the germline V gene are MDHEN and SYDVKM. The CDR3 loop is CASSLANYNSPLHF. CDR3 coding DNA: TGTGCCAGCAGTTTGGCCAATTATAATTCACCCCTCCACTTT.

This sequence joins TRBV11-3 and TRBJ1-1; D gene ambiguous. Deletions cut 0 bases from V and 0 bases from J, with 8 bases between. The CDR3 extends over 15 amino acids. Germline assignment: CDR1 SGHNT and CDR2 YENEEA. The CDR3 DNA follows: TGTGCCAGCAGCTTAGAAAGAGAGGTGAACACTGAAGCTTTCTTT. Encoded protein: CASSLEREVNTEAFF. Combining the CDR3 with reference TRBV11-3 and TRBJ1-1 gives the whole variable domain EAGVVQSPRYKIIEKKQPVAFWCNPISGHNTLYWYLQNLGQGPELLIRYENEEAVDDSQLPKDRFSAERLKGVDSTLKIQPAELGDSAVYLCASSLEREVNTEAFFGQGTRLTVV.

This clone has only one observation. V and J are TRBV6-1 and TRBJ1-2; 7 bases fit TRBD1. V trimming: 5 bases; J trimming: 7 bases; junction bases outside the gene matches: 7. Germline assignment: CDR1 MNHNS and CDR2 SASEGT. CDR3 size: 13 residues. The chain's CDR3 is CASSPTGDSGYTF. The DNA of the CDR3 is TGTGCCAGCAGTCCTACAGGGGACTCTGGCTACACCTTC.

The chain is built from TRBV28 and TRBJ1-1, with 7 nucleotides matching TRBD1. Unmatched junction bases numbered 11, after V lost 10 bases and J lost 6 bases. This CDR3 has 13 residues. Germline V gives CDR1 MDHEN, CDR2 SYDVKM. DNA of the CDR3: TGTGCCACCTCAGGAGGGGGCCAATCTGAAGCTTTCTTT. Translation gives CATSGGGQSEAFF.

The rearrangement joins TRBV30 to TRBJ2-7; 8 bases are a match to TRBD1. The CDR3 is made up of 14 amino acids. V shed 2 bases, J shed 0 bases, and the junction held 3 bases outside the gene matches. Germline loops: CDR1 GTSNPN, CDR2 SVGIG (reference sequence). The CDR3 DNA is TGTGCCTGGAGTCGACAGGGGCGCTCCTACGAGCAGTACTTC. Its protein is CAWSRQGRSYEQYF. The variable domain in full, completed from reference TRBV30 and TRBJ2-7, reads SQTIHQWPATLVQPVGSPLSLECTVEGTSNPNLYWYRQAAGRGLQLLFYSVGIGQISSEVPQNLSASRPQDRQFILSSKKLLLSDSGFYLCAWSRQGRSYEQYFGPGTRLTVT.

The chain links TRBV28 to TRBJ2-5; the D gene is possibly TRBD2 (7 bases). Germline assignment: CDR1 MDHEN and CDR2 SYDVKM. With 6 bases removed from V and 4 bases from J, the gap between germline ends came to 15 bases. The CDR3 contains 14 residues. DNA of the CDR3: TGTGCCAGCAGGGGGCGGGGGCGACTAGAGACCCAGTACTTC. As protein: CASRGRGRLETQYF.

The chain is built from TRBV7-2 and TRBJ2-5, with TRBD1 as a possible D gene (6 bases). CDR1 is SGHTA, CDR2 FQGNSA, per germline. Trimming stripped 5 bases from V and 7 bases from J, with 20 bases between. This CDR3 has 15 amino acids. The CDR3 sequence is CASSRQDRSSRTQYF. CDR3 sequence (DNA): TGTGCCAGCAGCAGACAGGATCGTTCAAGTCGGACCCAGTACTTC.

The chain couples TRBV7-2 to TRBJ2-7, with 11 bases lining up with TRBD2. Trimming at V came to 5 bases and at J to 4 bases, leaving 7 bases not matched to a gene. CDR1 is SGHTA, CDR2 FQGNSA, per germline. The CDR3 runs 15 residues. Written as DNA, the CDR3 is TGTGCCAGCAGCCCGGGGCTAGCGGGGGGTTACGAGCAGTACTTC. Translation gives CASSPGLAGGYEQYF.

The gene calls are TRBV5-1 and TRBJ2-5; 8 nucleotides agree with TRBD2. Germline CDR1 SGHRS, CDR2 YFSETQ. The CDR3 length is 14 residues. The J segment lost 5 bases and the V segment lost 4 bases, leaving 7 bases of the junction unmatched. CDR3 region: CASSGPGLEETQYF. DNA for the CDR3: TGCGCCAGCAGCGGCCCGGGACTAGAGGAGACCCAGTACTTC.

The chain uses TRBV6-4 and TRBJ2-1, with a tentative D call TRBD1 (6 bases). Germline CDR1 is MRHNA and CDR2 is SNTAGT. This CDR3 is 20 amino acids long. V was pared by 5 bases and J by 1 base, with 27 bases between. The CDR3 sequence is CASSKVSGGRGTGSYNEQFF. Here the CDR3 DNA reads TGTGCCAGCAGTAAGGTTTCGGGTGGCCGGGGCACAGGGTCCTACAATGAGCAGTTCTTC.

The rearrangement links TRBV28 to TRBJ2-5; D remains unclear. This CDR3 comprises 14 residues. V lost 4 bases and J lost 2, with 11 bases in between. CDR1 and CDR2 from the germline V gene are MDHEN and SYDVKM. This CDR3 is CASSSPRGQETQYF. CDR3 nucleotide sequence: TGTGCCAGCAGTTCCCCAAGAGGTCAAGAGACCCAGTACTTC. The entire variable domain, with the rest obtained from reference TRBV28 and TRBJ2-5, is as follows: DVKVTQSSRYLVKRTGEKVFLECVQDMDHENMFWYRQDPGLGLRLIYFSYDVKMKEKGDIPEGYSVSREKKERFSLILESASTNQTSMYLCASSSPRGQETQYFGPGTRLLVL.

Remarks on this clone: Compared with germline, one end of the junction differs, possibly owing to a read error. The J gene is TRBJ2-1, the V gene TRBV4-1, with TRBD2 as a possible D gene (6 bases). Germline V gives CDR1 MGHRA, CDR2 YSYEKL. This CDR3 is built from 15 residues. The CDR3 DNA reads TGCGCCAGCAGCCCACTGGACTATTCTAGCAATGAACAGTTCTTC. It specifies CASSPLDYSSNEQFF.

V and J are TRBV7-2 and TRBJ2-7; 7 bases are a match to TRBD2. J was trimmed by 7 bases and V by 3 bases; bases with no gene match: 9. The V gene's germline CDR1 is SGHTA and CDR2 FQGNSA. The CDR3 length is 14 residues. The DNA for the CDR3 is TGTGCCAGCAGCTTGGGAGGGCCCGGGGGGGAGCAGTACTTC. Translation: CASSLGGPGGEQYF.

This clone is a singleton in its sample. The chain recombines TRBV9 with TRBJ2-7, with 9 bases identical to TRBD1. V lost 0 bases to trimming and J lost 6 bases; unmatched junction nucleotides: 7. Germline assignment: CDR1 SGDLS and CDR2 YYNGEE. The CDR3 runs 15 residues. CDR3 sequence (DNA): TGTGCCAGCAGCGTAGTAGGGACAGGGCAAGGCGAGCAGTACTTC. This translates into CASSVVGTGQGEQYF.

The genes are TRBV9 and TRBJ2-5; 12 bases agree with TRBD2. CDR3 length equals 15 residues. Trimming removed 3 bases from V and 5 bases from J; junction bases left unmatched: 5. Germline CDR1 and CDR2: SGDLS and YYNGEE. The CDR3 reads CASSAGLAGLETQYF. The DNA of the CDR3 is TGTGCCAGCAGCGCCGGACTAGCGGGGTTGGAGACCCAGTACTTC.

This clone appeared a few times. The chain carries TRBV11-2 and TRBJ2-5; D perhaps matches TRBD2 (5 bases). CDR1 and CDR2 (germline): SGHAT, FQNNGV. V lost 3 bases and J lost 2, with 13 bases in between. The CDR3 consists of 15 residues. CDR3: CASSLRVTPQETQYF. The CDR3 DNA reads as TGTGCCAGCAGCTTGAGGGTTACCCCACAAGAGACCCAGTACTTC. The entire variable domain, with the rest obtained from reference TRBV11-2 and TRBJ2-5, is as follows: EAGVAQSPRYKIIEKRQSVAFWCNPISGHATLYWYQQILGQGPKLLIQFQNNGVVDDSQLPKDRFSAERLKGVDSTLKIQPAKLEDSAVYLCASSLRVTPQETQYFGPGTRLLVL.

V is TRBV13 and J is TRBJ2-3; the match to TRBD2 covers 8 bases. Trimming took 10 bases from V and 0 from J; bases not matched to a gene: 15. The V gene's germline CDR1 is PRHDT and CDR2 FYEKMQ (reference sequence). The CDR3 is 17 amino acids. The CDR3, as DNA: TGTGCCACCTTGCAAACGAGCGGGGGCCCTAGCACAGATACGCAGTATTTT. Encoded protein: CATLQTSGGPSTDTQYF.